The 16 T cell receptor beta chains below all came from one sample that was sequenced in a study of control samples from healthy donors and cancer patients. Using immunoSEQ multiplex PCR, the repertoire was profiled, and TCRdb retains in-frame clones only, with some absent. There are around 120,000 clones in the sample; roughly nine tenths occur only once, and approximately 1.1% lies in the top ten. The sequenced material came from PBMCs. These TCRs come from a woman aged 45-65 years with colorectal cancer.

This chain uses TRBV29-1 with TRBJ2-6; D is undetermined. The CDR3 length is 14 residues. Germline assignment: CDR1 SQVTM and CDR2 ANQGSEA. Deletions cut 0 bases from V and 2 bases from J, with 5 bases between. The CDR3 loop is CSVEDVAGANVLTF. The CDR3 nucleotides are TGCAGCGTTGAAGACGTGGCTGGGGCCAACGTCCTGACTTTC.

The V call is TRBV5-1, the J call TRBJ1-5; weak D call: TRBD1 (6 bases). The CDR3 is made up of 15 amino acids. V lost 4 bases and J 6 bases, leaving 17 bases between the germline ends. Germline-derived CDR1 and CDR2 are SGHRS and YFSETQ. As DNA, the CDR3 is TGCGCCAGCAGCGAAACAGGGAGGGGTGGTCAGCCCCAGCATTTT. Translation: CASSETGRGGQPQHF.

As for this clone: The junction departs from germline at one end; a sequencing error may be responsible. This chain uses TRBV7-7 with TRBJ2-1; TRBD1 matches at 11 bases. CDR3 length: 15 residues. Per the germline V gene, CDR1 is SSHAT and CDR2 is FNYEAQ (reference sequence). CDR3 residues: CASSSGQGGHNEQFF. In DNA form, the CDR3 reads TGTGCTAGCAGCTCGGGACAGGGGGGCCACAATGAGCAGTTCTTC.

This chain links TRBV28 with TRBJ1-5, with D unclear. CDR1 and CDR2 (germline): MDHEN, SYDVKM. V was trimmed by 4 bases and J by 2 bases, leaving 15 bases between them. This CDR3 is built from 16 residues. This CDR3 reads CASSSFRTVGNQPQHF. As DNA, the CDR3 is TGTGCCAGCAGTTCGTTTCGGACGGTTGGCAATCAGCCCCAGCATTTT.

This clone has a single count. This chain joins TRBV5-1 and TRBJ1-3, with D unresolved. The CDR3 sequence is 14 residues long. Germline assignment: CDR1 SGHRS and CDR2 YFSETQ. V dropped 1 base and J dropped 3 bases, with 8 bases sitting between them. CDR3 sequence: CASSLFPGGNTIYF. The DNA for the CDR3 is TGCGCCAGCAGCTTGTTTCCGGGTGGAAACACCATATATTTT. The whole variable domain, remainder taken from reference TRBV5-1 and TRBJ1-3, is KAGVTQTPRYLIKTRGQQVTLSCSPISGHRSVSWYQQTPGQGLQFLFEYFSETQRNKGNFPGRFSGRQFSNSRSEMNVSTLELGDSALYLCASSLFPGGNTIYFGEGSWLTVV.

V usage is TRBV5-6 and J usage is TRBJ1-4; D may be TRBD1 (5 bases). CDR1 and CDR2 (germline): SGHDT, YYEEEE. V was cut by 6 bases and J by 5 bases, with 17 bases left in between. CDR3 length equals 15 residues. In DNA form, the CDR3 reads TGTGCCAGCACCGTGGGCTCCAGGGCCAATGAAAAACTGTTTTTT. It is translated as CASTVGSRANEKLFF.

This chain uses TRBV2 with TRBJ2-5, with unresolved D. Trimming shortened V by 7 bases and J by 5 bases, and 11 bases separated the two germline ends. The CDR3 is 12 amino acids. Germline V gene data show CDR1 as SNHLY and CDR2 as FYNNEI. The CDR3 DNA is TGTGCCAGCACGGAGCTTCGGGAGACCCAGTACTTC. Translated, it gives CASTELRETQYF.

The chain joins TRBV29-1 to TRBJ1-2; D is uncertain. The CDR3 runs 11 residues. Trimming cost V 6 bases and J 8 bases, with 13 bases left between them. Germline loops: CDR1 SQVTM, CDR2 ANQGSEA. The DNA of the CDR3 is TGCAGCGTCGATCATTCTTGGGGCTACACCTTC. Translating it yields CSVDHSWGYTF.

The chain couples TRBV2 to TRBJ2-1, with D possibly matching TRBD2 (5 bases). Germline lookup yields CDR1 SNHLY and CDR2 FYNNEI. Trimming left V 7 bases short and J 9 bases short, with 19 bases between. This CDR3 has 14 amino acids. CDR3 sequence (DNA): TGTGCCAGCAAAGGACTTGTCGCCCCCGCTGAGCAGTTCTTC. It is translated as CASKGLVAPAEQFF. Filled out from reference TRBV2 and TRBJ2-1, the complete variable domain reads EPEVTQTPSHQVTQMGQEVILRCVPISNHLYFYWYRQILGQKVEFLVSFYNNEISEKSEIFDDQFSVERPDGSNFTLKIRSTKLEDSAMYFCASKGLVAPAEQFFGPGTRLTVL.

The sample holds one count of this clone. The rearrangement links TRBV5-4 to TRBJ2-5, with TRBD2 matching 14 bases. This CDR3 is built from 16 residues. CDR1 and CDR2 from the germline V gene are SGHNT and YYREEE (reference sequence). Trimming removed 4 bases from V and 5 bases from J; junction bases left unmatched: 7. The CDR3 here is CASSQGLAGDLETQYF. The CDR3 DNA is TGTGCCAGCAGCCAGGGACTAGCGGGGGATCTGGAGACCCAGTACTTC.

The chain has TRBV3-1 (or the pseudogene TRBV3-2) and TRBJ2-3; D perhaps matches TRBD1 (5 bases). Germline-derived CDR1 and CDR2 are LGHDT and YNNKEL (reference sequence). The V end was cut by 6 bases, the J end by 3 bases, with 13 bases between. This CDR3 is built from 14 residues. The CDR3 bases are TGTGCCAGCAGTTCAGGGCCCATGACAGATACGCAGTATTTT. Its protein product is CASSSGPMTDTQYF.

CDR3 residues: CASSKQGVPHGYTF. The CDR3 nucleotides read TGTGCCAGCAGCAAACAGGGGGTTCCCCATGGCTACACCTTC. The genes are TRBV21-1 and TRBJ1-2; the table's TRBD1 call for D was not verified on the DNA. TRBV21-1 is marked as a pseudogene. The CDR3 totals 14 residues.

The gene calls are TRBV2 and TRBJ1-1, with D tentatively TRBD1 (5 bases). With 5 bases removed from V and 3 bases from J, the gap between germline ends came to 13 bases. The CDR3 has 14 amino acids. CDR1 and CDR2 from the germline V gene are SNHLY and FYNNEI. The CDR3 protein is CASSYGGVDTEAFF. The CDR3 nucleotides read TGTGCCAGCAGTTACGGGGGTGTGGACACTGAAGCTTTCTTT.

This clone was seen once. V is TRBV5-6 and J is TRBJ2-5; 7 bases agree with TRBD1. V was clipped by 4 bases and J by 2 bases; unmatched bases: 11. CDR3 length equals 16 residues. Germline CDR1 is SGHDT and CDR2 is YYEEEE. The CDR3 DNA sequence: TGTGCCAGCAGCGTAAACTTCGGGACAGCGCAAGAGACCCAGTACTTC. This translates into CASSVNFGTAQETQYF.

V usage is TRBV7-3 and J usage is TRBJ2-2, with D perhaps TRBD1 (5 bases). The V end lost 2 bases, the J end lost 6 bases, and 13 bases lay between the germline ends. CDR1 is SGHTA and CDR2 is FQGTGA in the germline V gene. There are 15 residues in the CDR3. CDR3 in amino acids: CASSLPPQGSGELFF. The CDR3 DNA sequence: TGTGCCAGCAGCTTACCCCCGCAGGGCTCCGGGGAGCTGTTTTTT.

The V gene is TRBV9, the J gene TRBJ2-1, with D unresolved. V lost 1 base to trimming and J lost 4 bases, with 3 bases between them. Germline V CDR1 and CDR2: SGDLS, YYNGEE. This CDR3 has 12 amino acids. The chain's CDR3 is CASSVSYNEQFF. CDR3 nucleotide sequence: TGTGCCAGCAGCGTATCTTACAATGAGCAGTTCTTC. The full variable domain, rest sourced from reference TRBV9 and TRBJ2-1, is DSGVTQTPKHLITATGQRVTLRCSPRSGDLSVYWYQQSLDQGLQFLIQYYNGEERAKGNILERFSAQQFPDLHSELNLSSLELGDSALYFCASSVSYNEQFFGPGTRLTVL.